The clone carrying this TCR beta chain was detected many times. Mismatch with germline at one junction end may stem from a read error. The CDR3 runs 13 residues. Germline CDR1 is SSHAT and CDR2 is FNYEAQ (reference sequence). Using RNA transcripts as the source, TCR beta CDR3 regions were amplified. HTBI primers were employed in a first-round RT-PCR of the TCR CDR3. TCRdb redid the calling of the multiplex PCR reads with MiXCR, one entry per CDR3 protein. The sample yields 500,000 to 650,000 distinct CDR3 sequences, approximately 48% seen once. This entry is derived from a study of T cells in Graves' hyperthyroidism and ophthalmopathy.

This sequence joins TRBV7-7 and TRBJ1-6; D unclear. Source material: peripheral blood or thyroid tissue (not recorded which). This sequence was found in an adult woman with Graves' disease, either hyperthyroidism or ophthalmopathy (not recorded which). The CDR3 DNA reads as TGTGCTAGCAGCTTAGAGAGGTCTTCACCCCTCCACTTT. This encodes CASSLERSSPLHF.